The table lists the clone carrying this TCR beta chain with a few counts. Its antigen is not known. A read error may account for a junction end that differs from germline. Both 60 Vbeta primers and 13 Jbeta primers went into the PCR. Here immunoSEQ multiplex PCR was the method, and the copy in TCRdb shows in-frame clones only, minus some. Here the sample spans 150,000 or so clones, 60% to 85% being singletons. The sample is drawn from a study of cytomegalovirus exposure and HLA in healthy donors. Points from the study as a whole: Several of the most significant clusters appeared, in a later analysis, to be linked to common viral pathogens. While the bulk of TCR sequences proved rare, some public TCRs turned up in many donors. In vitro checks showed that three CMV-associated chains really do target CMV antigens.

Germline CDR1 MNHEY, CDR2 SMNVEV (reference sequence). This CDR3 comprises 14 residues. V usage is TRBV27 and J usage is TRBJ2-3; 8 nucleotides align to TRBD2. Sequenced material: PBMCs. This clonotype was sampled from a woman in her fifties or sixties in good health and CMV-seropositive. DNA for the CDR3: TGTGCCAGCAGTTTCGCGGGAGGCACGGATACGCAGTATTTT. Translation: CASSFAGGTDTQYF.